The rows below give T cell receptor beta chains drawn from one sample of a study of T-cell memory formation after mild COVID-19. TCRdb reprocessed the 5' RACE reads via MiXCR and lists one record per CDR3 protein. The sample consists of 270,000 or so distinct CDR3 sequences, around 17% of them appearing once. The material sequenced was PBMCs or a T cell subset sorted from them (not recorded which). These receptors were collected from a young man who had mild COVID-19 (a few samples of this study predate the infection). Cell type and time point are not known. CDR3s include the opening cysteine and the closing phenylalanine or tryptophan.

J | V | CDR3
TRBJ2-5 | TRBV5-1 | CASSASSEETQYF
TRBJ2-7 | TRBV12-3/TRBV12-4 | CASSLSDRSYEQYF
TRBJ1-1 | TRBV5-6 | CASSFAGEAFF
TRBJ1-5 | TRBV12-3/TRBV12-4 | CASTSLGGNQPQHF
TRBJ1-6 | TRBV7-7 | CASSPSEAVNPHVPHSYNSPLHF
TRBJ1-1 | TRBV11-2 | CASSLPPTMNTEAFF
TRBJ1-1 | TRBV7-8 | CASSLAIPGRGTDTEAFF
TRBJ1-6 | TRBV7-2 | CASSLDSVNNSPLHF
TRBJ2-7 | TRBV28 | CASSPLGQGDEQYF
TRBJ1-3 | TRBV20-1 | CSATRTLRRAGNTIYF
TRBJ2-2 | TRBV3-1 | CASSHQGGLSGELFF
TRBJ2-7 | TRBV7-9 | CASSGDRRSYEQYF
TRBJ1-6 | TRBV7-9 | CASSLARPGADNSPLHF
TRBJ1-5 | TRBV7-8 | CASSPRGAGNQPQHF
TRBJ1-2 | TRBV7-2 | CASSTTPGQGDGYTF
TRBJ2-2 | TRBV4-3 | CASSGSGGQISGELFF
TRBJ2-1 | TRBV5-1 | CASSLAIAGGRSNEQFF
TRBJ2-1 | TRBV7-6 | CASSLGRYGTVTGGEQFF
TRBJ2-5 | TRBV28 | CASSLGQGVGQETQYF
TRBJ1-2 | TRBV3-1 | CASSQAGRGTGDYGYTF
TRBJ2-1 | TRBV7-2 | CASSPRDNNEQFF
TRBJ2-7 | TRBV4-1 | CASSQANEQYF
TRBJ2-7 | TRBV4-3 | CASSQGRDRSYEQYF
TRBJ2-3 | TRBV4-2 | CASSQERPYTQYF
TRBJ2-4 | TRBV4-1 | CASSQPSGLAEIAKNIQYF
TRBJ1-2 | TRBV5-1 | CASSRGQGEGIYGYTF
TRBJ1-2 | TRBV27 | CASSFGVGYGYTF
TRBJ2-3 | TRBV5-1 | CASSLEPLGGSTDTQYF
TRBJ1-1 | TRBV7-9 | CASSPHSEVTEAFF
TRBJ1-3 | TRBV7-9 | CASTGIGTAGNTIYF
TRBJ2-1 | TRBV5-1 | CASTTRRGRDEQFF
TRBJ2-7 | TRBV15 | CATSRGESYEQYF
TRBJ1-5 | TRBV12-3/TRBV12-4 | CASTGQGVEQPQHF
TRBJ2-5 | TRBV12-3/TRBV12-4 | CASSLVAGGPQETQYF
TRBJ2-2 | TRBV6-5 | CASIRLAGYTGELFF
TRBJ1-2 | TRBV7-2 | CASSHSNYGYTF
TRBJ2-7 | TRBV4-3 | CASSDRRLNEQYF
TRBJ1-2 | TRBV7-3 | CASRRGLDYGYTF
TRBJ2-2 | TRBV4-2 | CASSPRGNTGELFF
TRBJ2-2 | TRBV12-3/TRBV12-4 | CASSPENTGELFF
TRBJ2-5 | TRBV9 | CASSVSLNKETQYF
TRBJ2-5 | TRBV7-2 | CASSLGRSAETQYF
TRBJ2-7 | TRBV24-1 | CATSEPQGYYEQYF
TRBJ1-5 | TRBV6-2/TRBV6-3 | CASRQTGGNQPQHF
TRBJ1-5 | TRBV6-5 | CASSKDRGYQPQHF
TRBJ1-2 | TRBV12-3/TRBV12-4 | CASIRGTDGGYTF
TRBJ1-5 | TRBV5-6 | CASSWGGSGSNQPQHF
TRBJ2-3 | TRBV6-5 | CASSPSGGSTDTQYF
TRBJ2-3 | TRBV20-1 | CSAPGLYTTDTQYF
TRBJ2-2 | TRBV5-1 | CASSQGQRETGELFF
TRBJ2-4 | TRBV4-1 | CASSQLNPGLAKNIQYF
TRBJ2-5 | TRBV18 | CASSPTGMDGETQYF
TRBJ2-7 | TRBV2 | CASSERRAGPEQYF
TRBJ2-5 | TRBV29-1 | CSVGRTGLETQYF
TRBJ2-1 | TRBV7-3 | CASSADTRGITMKFF
TRBJ1-2 | TRBV9 | CASSVGRANYGYTF
TRBJ2-7 | TRBV20-1 | CSAPIGDEQYF
TRBJ1-5 | TRBV7-2 | CASRGQYNQPQHF
TRBJ1-2 | TRBV7-2 | CASSVRVTYGGYTF
TRBJ2-2 | TRBV12-3/TRBV12-4 | CASTHLRNINTGELFF